This TCR beta chain was sequenced for a study of identical twins. Study observations and caveats: Findings came from cross-sectional statistics, without long-term follow-up of donors. With monozygotic twins, out-of-frame TCR alpha sharing exceeded what models estimated. Abundant beta clonotypes from cord blood bore fewer insertions; memory repertoires lacked this pattern.

Template switching, a step in the protocol, added a universal primer site, and cDNA carried unique molecular identifiers. TCRdb recomputed calls from the 5' RACE reads with MiXCR, one row per CDR3 protein. The top ten clones hold 8.5% to 10% of a sample with under 300,000 distinct CDR3 sequences, around an eighth of them seen once. This CDR3 spans 13 amino acids. V lost 9 bases, J lost 4 bases, and 8 bases stayed unmatched. The table lists this clonotype with a few counts. The antigen is undetermined. The chain employs TRBV12-3 or TRBV12-4 and TRBJ1-1; 7 nucleotides line up with TRBD1. The sequence came from a woman in her late teens or twenties in good health. Sequencing was carried out using memory (CD45RO+) T cells sorted from blood. This CDR3 is CASRQGLGTEAFF. CDR3 DNA: TGTGCCAGTCGACAGGGCTTGGGCACTGAAGCTTTCTTT.